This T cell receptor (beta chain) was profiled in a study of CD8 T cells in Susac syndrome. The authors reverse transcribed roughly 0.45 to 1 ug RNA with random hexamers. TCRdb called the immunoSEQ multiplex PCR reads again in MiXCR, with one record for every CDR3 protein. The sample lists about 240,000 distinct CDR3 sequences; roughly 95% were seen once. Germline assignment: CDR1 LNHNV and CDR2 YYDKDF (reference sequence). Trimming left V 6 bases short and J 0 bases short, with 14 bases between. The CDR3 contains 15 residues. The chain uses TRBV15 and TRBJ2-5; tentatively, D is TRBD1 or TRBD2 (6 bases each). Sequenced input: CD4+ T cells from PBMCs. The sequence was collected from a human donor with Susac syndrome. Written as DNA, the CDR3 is TGTGCCACCAGAAAGGGGGGCTTGTACCAAGAGACCCAGTACTTC. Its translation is CATRKGGLYQETQYF.